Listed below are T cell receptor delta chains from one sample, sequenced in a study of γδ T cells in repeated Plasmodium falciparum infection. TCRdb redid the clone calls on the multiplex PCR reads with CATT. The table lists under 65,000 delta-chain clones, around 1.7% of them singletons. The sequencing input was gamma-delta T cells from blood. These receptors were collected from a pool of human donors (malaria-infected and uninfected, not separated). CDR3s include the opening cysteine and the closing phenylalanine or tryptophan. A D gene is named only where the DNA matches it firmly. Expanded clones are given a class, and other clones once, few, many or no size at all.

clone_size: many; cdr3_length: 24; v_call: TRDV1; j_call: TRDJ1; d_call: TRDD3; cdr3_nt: TGTGCTCTTGGGGAATCTTTACGTCCTTGGTCTCGTTGGCTCTGGGGGATACCCACCGATAAACTCATCTTT; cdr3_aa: CALGESLRPWSRWLWGIPTDKLIF
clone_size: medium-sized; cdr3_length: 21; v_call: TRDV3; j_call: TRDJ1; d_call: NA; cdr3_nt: TGTGCCTTTGTGGGACCTTCCCCAATCCTCGAATCACCCGGAGCCACCGATAAACTCATCTTT; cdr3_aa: CAFVGPSPILESPGATDKLIF
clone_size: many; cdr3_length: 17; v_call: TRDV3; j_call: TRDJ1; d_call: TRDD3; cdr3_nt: TGTGCCTTTGGGCCGCCCCACTGGGGGGCTTCAGACGATAAACTCATCTTT; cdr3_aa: CAFGPPHWGASDDKLIF
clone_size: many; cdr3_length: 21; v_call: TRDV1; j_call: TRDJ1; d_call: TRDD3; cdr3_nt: TGTGCTCTTGGGGAACAGACCCATTCCTCTAATGGGGGATACTACACCGATAAACTCATCTTT; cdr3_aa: CALGEQTHSSNGGYYTDKLIF
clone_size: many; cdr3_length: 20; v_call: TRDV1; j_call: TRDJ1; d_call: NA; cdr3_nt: TGTGCTCTTGGGGACAATACAGGACCTTCCTTACTGGGGATCACCGATAAACTCATCTTT; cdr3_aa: CALGDNTGPSLLGITDKLIF
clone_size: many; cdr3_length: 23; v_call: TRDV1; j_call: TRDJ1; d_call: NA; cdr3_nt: TGTGCTCTTGGGGAAGGGCGGGTCGCCGCAATGGGCCCGTACTGCCTTCCCTACGATAAACTCATCTTT; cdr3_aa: CALGEGRVAAMGPYCLPYDKLIF
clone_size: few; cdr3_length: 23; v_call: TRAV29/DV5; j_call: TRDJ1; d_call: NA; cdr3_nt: NA; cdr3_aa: CSVLLCSKRNGCPPYWGTDKLIF
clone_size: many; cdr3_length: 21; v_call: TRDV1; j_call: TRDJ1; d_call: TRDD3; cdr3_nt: TGTGCTCTTGGGGAACTCCTCCCTGGCCTTTACTGGGGGATAGAGGACGATAAACTCATCTTT; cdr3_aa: CALGELLPGLYWGIEDDKLIF
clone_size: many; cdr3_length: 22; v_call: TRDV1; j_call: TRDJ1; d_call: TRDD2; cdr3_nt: TGTGCTCTTGGGGTCCTTCCTACGTGGAGAGTGGGAGGATACGAGTACACCGATAAACTCATCTTT; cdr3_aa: CALGVLPTWRVGGYEYTDKLIF
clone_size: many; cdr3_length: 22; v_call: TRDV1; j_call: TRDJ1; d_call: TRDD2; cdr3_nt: TGTGCTCTTGGGGAATACCGACCGGCCCCCCCTTCCTTACATTGTCACACCGATAAACTCATCTTT; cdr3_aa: CALGEYRPAPPSLHCHTDKLIF
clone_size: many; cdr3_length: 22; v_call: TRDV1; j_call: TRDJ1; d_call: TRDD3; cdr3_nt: TGTGCTCTTGGGGAACTAGATGGAGGGAACTACTGGGGGAATCCGCAAACCGATAAACTCATCTTT; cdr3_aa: CALGELDGGNYWGNPQTDKLIF
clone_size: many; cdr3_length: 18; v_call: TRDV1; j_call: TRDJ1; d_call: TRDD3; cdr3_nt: TGTGCTCTTGGGGAACGACTCCAGTGGGGGATGCCCACCGATAAACTCATCTTT; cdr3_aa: CALGERLQWGMPTDKLIF
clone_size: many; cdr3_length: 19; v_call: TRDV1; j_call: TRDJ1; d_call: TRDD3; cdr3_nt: TGTGCTCTTGGGGTGTTCTGGGGGATCCTTACTCGGGCGAGCGATAAACTCATCTTT; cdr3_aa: CALGVFWGILTRASDKLIF
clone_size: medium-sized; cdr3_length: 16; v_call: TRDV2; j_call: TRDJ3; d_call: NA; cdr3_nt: TGTGCCTGTGACACCTGGGGTCCCTGGGACACCCGACAGATGTTTTTC; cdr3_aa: CACDTWGPWDTRQMFF
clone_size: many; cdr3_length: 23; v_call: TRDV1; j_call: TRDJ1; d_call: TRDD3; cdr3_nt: TGTGCTCTTGGGGAACCTCGTGGTTATCGTACGTACTGGGGGATGGGGTACACCGATAAACTCATCTTT; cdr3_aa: CALGEPRGYRTYWGMGYTDKLIF
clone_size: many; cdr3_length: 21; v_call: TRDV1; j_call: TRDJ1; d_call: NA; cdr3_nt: TGTGCTCTTGGGGAACTTTGCGGCTTCCCCCCTGGGGCAAAACGTCGGAATAAACTCATCTTT; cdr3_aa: CALGELCGFPPGAKRRNKLIF
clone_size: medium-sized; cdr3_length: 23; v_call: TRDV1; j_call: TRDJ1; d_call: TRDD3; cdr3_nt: TGTGCTCTTGGGGAAGGCTTAAAAGCCTTCCTATTCTTGCTGGGGGATACGCCCGATAAACTCATCTTT; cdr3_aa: CALGEGLKAFLFLLGDTPDKLIF
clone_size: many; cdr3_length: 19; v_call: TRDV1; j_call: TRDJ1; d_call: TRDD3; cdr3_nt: TGTGCTCTTGGGGGATGGTACTGGGGGATACCCGGCCCGTCCGATAAACTCATCTTT; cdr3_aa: CALGGWYWGIPGPSDKLIF
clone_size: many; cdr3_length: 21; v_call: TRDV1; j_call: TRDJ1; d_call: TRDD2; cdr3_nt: TGTGCTCTTGGGGGGTTCGCCTTCCTACGATTTACTGGGGACTATACCGATAAACTCATCTTT; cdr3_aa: CALGGFAFLRFTGDYTDKLIF
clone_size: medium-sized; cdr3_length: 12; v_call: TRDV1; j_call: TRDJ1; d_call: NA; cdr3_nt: TGTGCTCTTGGGGAACCCCGAGGCGAACTCATCTTT; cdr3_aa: CALGEPRGELIF
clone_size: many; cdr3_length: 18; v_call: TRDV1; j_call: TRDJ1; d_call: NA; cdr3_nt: TGTGCTCTTGGGGACCAAATAAAGGTACGGGGGACTCTCAATAAACTCATCTTT; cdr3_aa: CALGDQIKVRGTLNKLIF
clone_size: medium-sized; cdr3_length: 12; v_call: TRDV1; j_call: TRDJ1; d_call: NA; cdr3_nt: TGTGCTCTTGGGGAACCCTCCGATAAACTCATCTTT; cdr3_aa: CALGEPSDKLIF
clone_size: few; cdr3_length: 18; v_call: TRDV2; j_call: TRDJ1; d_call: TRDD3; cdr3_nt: TGTGCCTGTGACACTCTTACTGGGGGACCAGGAGACACCGATAAACTCATCTTT; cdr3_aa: CACDTLTGGPGDTDKLIF
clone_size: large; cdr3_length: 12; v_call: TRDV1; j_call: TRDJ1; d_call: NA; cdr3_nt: TGTGCTCTTTTTTCCTCCCGGGATAAACTCATCTTT; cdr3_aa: CALFSSRDKLIF
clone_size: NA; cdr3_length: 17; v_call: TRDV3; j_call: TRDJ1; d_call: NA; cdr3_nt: TGTGCCTTTAGACACAGCCCCGGGGCGGGTTCCACCGATAAACTCATCTTT; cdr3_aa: CAFRHSPGAGSTDKLIF
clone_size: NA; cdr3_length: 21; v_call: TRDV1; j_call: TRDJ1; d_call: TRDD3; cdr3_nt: TGTGCTCTTGGGGAACTGAATCCCGTACTGGGGGGACCAGGGTACACCGATAAACTCATCTTT; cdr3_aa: CALGELNPVLGGPGYTDKLIF
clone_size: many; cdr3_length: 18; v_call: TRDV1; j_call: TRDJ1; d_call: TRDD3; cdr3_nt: TGTGCTCTTGGGGAAGGGCCCGTGGTGGGGGATAACACCGATAAACTCATCTTT; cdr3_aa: CALGEGPVVGDNTDKLIF
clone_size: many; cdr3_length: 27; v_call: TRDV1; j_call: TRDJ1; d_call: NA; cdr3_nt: TGTGCTCTTGGGGAACCTCCCCACTCGCCCCGGGAGGTTTCGCAAAATACGCTCAAATGGAAAACACCCATACTCATCTTT; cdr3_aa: CALGEPPHSPREVSQNTLKWKTPILIF
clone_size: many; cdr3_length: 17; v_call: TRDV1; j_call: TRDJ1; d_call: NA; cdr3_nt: TGTGCTCTTGGGGCTCTCGGCCTTCCCTCGTACACCGATAAACTCATCTTT; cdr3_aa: CALGALGLPSYTDKLIF
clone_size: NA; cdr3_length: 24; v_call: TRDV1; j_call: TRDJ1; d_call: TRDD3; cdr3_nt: TGTGCTCTTGGGGATGGGACGATACGGTACTGGGGGATACATGCGGGATTGGGCACCGATAAACTCATCTTT; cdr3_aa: CALGDGTIRYWGIHAGLGTDKLIF
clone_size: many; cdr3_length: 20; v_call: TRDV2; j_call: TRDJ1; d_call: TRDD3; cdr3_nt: TGTGCCTGTGACGGCAGGGTTTCCTACGCCCCCGGGGGATACGTCGATAAACTCATCTTT; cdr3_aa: CACDGRVSYAPGGYVDKLIF
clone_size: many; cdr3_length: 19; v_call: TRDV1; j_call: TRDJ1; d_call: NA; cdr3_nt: TGTGCTCTTGGGGAAACGTGTCGGACGAGGGCGGGGGCTACCGATAAACTCATCTTT; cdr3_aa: CALGETCRTRAGATDKLIF